This T cell receptor beta chain was identified during a study of beta chain features in type 1 diabetes. Study observations and caveats: For Type 1 diabetes patients, all four CD4+ subsets carried TCRB CDR3s that were moderately but significantly shorter.

CDR3 length: 14 residues. The V segment lost 4 bases and the J segment 13 bases; nucleotides outside the gene matches: 6. Germline CDR1 SGHRS, CDR2 YFSETQ. This clone was found a few times. Its target is not known. What was sequenced were expressed TCRB transcripts, since all of the isolated RNA had been reverse transcribed. Profiled with immunoSEQ multiplex PCR; TCRdb holds only in-frame clones, not every one. The sample contains 200,000 to 250,000 clones, about 15% of which appear only once. The rearrangement links TRBV5-1 to TRBJ1-6, with 12 bases that match TRBD1. This TCR derives from a young man with type 1 diabetes. The sequenced sample consisted of naive CD4+ T cells from blood. The DNA for the CDR3 is TGCGCCAGCAGCCCGGGACAGGGGGCAGAGCCCCTCCACTTT. Translation gives CASSPGQGAEPLHF.